Below, 4 T cell receptor beta chains from the same sample are listed, as sequenced in a study of control samples from healthy donors and cancer patients. TCRdb's copy holds only in-frame clones and misses some; the assay was immunoSEQ multiplex PCR. Among hundreds of thousands of clones listed, 90% were seen once. Sequences were obtained from PBMCs. These receptors came from a man in his forties with head and neck cancer.

The rearrangement links TRBV30 to TRBJ2-6; D may be TRBD1 (5 bases). Germline assignment: CDR1 GTSNPN and CDR2 SVGIG (reference sequence). Trimming stripped 8 bases from V and 4 bases from J, with 15 bases between. The CDR3 consists of 14 residues. The CDR3: CARTGAAGANVLTF. CDR3 in DNA: TGTGCCAGAACTGGGGCCGCCGGGGCCAACGTCCTGACTTTC.

V and J are TRBV2 and TRBJ1-5, with TRBD1 matching over 10 bases. In germline, CDR1 is SNHLY, CDR2 FYNNEI. The ends lost 4 bases at V and 7 bases at J; junction bases unmatched: 4. CDR3 length equals 14 residues. The CDR3 is CASSGQGARQPQHF. In DNA, the CDR3 is TGTGCCAGCAGTGGACAGGGGGCGAGGCAGCCCCAGCATTTT.

The V gene is TRBV7-9, the J gene TRBJ2-5; 8 nucleotides agree with TRBD2. The CDR3 covers 15 residues. V lost 0 bases to trimming and J lost 4 bases; unmatched junction nucleotides: 4. The germline V gene has CDR1 SEHNR and CDR2 FQNEAQ (reference sequence). Here the CDR3 DNA reads TGTGCCAGCAGCTTAGCGACGGGAGGGGGAGAGACCCAGTACTTC. Encoded protein: CASSLATGGGETQYF.

This clone occurred once. V gene TRBV4-1 combines with J gene TRBJ1-5; D call uncertain. Germline V lookup: CDR1 MGHRA, CDR2 YSYEKL. The CDR3 spans 13 residues. Deletions cut 4 bases from V and 0 bases from J, with 4 bases between. Here the CDR3 reads CASSLNSNQPQHF. In DNA form, the CDR3 reads TGCGCCAGCAGCCTAAATAGCAATCAGCCCCAGCATTTT.